The T cell receptor beta chain under discussion was sequenced for a study of cytomegalovirus exposure and HLA in healthy donors. PCR used 60 Vbeta primers and 13 Jbeta primers. Libraries were prepared by immunoSEQ multiplex PCR; TCRdb keeps only in-frame clonotypes and omits some of them. The table includes 110,000 to 150,000 clones, 78% detected once. Comment on this clone: Its target is unknown. One junction end disagrees with the germline gene, perhaps due to a read error.

Study conclusions and caveats: Clonal expansion, a later analysis showed, was greater in HLA-associated TCR beta chains than in equally common others. Rarity marked most TCR sequences, yet some public TCRs occurred in many donors.

The clonotype comes from a female donor in good health and CMV-seronegative. Sequences were obtained from PBMCs.

The CDR3 nucleotides read TGTGCCAGCAGTTCACAGGTGGACCAGGAGACCCAGTACTTC. Its translation is CASSSQVDQETQYF. The chain is built from TRBV27 and TRBJ2-5; possibly TRBD1 for D (5 bases). Germline CDR1 is MNHEY and CDR2 is SMNVEV (reference sequence). The CDR3 spans 14 residues.